Listed below are T cell receptor beta chains from one sample, sequenced in a study of T cells in Graves' hyperthyroidism and ophthalmopathy. Via MiXCR, TCRdb re-called the multiplex PCR reads, giving one row per CDR3 protein. The sample records roughly 630,000 distinct CDR3 sequences, around 16% being singletons. The specimen sequenced was blood. All receptors derive from a woman in her thirties with Graves' hyperthyroidism. Both conserved end residues are part of each CDR3. The order of the fields is clone size, J gene, D gene, V gene, CDR3 DNA, CDR3 protein. A D gene is named only where the DNA matches it firmly. The size field is filled for only some rows; it gives once, few, many or a size class.

clone_size: .; j_call: TRBJ2-1; d_call: TRBD2; v_call: TRBV20-1; cdr3_nt: TGCAGTGCTCGACCTAGCGGGCAAGGAATCTACAATGAGCAGTTCTTC; cdr3_aa: CSARPSGQGIYNEQFF
clone_size: few; j_call: TRBJ1-6; d_call: .; v_call: TRBV7-9; cdr3_nt: TGTGCCAGCAGCGTGGGGGATTTCTCCGGGAGAAATTCACCCCTCCACTTT; cdr3_aa: CASSVGDFSGRNSPLHF
clone_size: .; j_call: TRBJ1-1; d_call: .; v_call: TRBV29-1; cdr3_nt: TGCAGCGTCAAGGATACAGTGATGAACACTGAAGCTTTCTTT; cdr3_aa: CSVKDTVMNTEAFF
clone_size: .; j_call: TRBJ2-7; d_call: TRBD2; v_call: TRBV7-9; cdr3_nt: TGTGCCAGCAGCTTTGGGAGCGGGGAGGTCTACGAGCAGTACTTC; cdr3_aa: CASSFGSGEVYEQYF
clone_size: many; j_call: TRBJ1-1; d_call: .; v_call: TRBV20-1; cdr3_nt: TGCAGTGCTAGAGTGATGGGGGGGAACACTGAAGCTTTCTTT; cdr3_aa: CSARVMGGNTEAFF
clone_size: many; j_call: TRBJ2-1; d_call: TRBD1; v_call: TRBV11-2; cdr3_nt: TGTGCCAGCAGCTTAGATCCCCATGGGACAGGGGCAACCTACAATGAGCAGTTCTTC; cdr3_aa: CASSLDPHGTGATYNEQFF
clone_size: .; j_call: TRBJ2-3; d_call: TRBD1; v_call: TRBV6-1; cdr3_nt: TGTGAGGAAAGACAGGGGCCCGTCACAGATACGCAGTATTTT; cdr3_aa: CEERQGPVTDTQYF
clone_size: .; j_call: TRBJ1-1; d_call: .; v_call: TRBV19; cdr3_nt: TGTGCCAGTAGTATTAACCCTCGGGCCATGAACACTGAAGCTTTCTTT; cdr3_aa: CASSINPRAMNTEAFF
clone_size: many; j_call: TRBJ2-7; d_call: .; v_call: TRBV6-1; cdr3_nt: TGTGCCAGCAGTGAAGTCGGCGAGCAGTACTTC; cdr3_aa: CASSEVGEQYF
clone_size: .; j_call: TRBJ2-1; d_call: TRBD2; v_call: TRBV19; cdr3_nt: TGTGCCAGTAGTGGACTAGCGGGAGTATCCTACAATGAGCAGTTCTTC; cdr3_aa: CASSGLAGVSYNEQFF
clone_size: many; j_call: TRBJ1-1; d_call: .; v_call: TRBV11-2; cdr3_nt: TGTGCCAGCAGCCTAAAGGGGGGGGTTGCTTCTTTCTTT; cdr3_aa: CASSLKGGVASFF
clone_size: .; j_call: TRBJ2-7; d_call: .; v_call: TRBV27; cdr3_nt: TGTGCCAGCAGCTGGGACTGGGGCGAGAACGAGCAGTACTTC; cdr3_aa: CASSWDWGENEQYF
clone_size: few; j_call: TRBJ2-2; d_call: .; v_call: TRBV6-1; cdr3_nt: TGTGCCACAAGGGCGGGAAACACCGGGGAGCTGTTTTTT; cdr3_aa: CATRAGNTGELFF
clone_size: many; j_call: TRBJ2-2; d_call: TRBD1; v_call: TRBV5-1; cdr3_nt: TGCGCCAGCAGCTTCGGACAGGAAGGACGGGAGCTGTTTTTT; cdr3_aa: CASSFGQEGRELFF
clone_size: few; j_call: TRBJ2-1; d_call: TRBD1; v_call: TRBV28; cdr3_nt: TGTGCCAGCAGCCAGTGGCAGGGGGCGCGATATAGGCAGTTCTTC; cdr3_aa: CASSQWQGARYRQFF
clone_size: .; j_call: TRBJ1-1; d_call: .; v_call: TRBV7-9; cdr3_nt: TGTGCCAGCAGCTTAGTAGTGGACACTGAAGCTTTCTTT; cdr3_aa: CASSLVVDTEAFF
clone_size: few; j_call: TRBJ2-7; d_call: .; v_call: TRBV6-1; cdr3_nt: TGTGCCAGCAGTGAAAACGGGACACCCTACGAGCAGTACTTC; cdr3_aa: CASSENGTPYEQYF
clone_size: many; j_call: TRBJ2-3; d_call: .; v_call: TRBV28; cdr3_nt: TGTGCCAGCAGTTTAGGAGGTAGCTGGAACCGCACAGATACGCAGTATTTT; cdr3_aa: CASSLGGSWNRTDTQYF
clone_size: many; j_call: TRBJ2-7; d_call: TRBD2; v_call: TRBV4-1; cdr3_nt: TGCGCCAGCAGCCAAGAGGGACTAGCGGGAGGGAAAAGGTACGAGCAGTACTTC; cdr3_aa: CASSQEGLAGGKRYEQYF